The TCR beta chain under discussion was sequenced for a study of T cells in Graves' hyperthyroidism and ophthalmopathy. In the case of this clonotype: What it binds is unknown.

General study points: Separation of ophthalmopathy from stable hyperthyroidism was achieved by a 13 V-J model.

CDR1 is SEHNR and CDR2 is FQNEAQ in the germline V gene (reference sequence). The CDR3 length is 16 residues. Deletions cut 0 bases from V and 7 bases from J, with 15 bases between. TCR beta CDR3 sequences were amplified from RNA transcripts. TCR CDR3 underwent first-round RT-PCR with the HTBI primer set. MiXCR was run by TCRdb on the multiplex PCR reads, yielding one entry per CDR3 protein. The sample shows 550,000 to 650,000 distinct CDR3 sequences, 12% to 15% of them seen only once. This receptor was obtained from a woman aged 40 to 50 with Graves' hyperthyroidism. V usage is TRBV7-9 and J usage is TRBJ1-4, with a possible D match to TRBD1 (5 bases). The sequencing input was blood. The CDR3 DNA is TGTGCCAGCAGCTTAGCGGTCGCCAGGGCGGGTGAAAAACTGTTTTTT. This encodes CASSLAVARAGEKLFF.